Each of the 18 T cell receptor beta chains below was sequenced from the same sample in a study of CD8 T cells in Susac syndrome. With random hexamers, reverse transcription was performed on roughly 0.45 to 1 ug of RNA. From the immunoSEQ multiplex PCR reads, TCRdb called clonotypes with MiXCR, one entry per CDR3 protein. The table lists approximately 100,000 distinct CDR3 sequences, around 95% of them singletons, with about 0.095% in the top ten. Sequencing was performed on CD4+ T cells from PBMCs. The source of these receptors is a human donor in good health.

The J gene is TRBJ2-5, the V gene TRBV7-2, with D uncertain. Germline V lookup: CDR1 SGHTA, CDR2 FQGNSA. The CDR3 has 13 amino acids. V lost 4 bases, J lost 2 bases, and 8 bases lay in between. CDR3 loop: CASSSQRQETQYF. The CDR3 nucleotides are TGTGCCAGCAGCTCCCAAAGGCAAGAGACCCAGTACTTC. Looking up the rest from reference TRBV7-2 and TRBJ2-5 gives the full variable domain: GAGVSQSPSNKVTEKGKDVELRCDPISGHTALYWYRQSLGQGLEFLIYFQGNSAPDKSGLPSDRFSAERTGGSVSTLTIQRTQQEDSAVYLCASSSQRQETQYFGPGTRLLVL.

The V call is TRBV5-1, the J call TRBJ2-1, with TRBD1 identical over 8 bases. The CDR3 extends over 16 amino acids. From germline, CDR1 is SGHRS and CDR2 YFSETQ. V gave up 5 bases and J gave up 1 base; unmatched junction bases: 8. The CDR3 here is CASSPTTGVSYNEQFF. In nucleotides, the CDR3 is TGCGCCAGCAGTCCAACGACAGGGGTGTCCTACAATGAGCAGTTCTTC.

The CDR3 DNA is TGTGCCAGCAGTTCCCCGGGGGAGCTTCAAGCCTACGAGCAGTACTTC. Amino acid sequence: CASSSPGELQAYEQYF. The V and J genes are TRBV28 and TRBJ2-7; a weak D match, TRBD2 (6 bases). The V end lost 4 bases, the J end lost 2 bases, and 18 bases lay between the germline ends. CDR1 and CDR2 from the germline V gene are MDHEN and SYDVKM. The CDR3 runs to 16 residues.

The rearrangement uses TRBV9 and TRBJ2-7, with 9 bases identical to TRBD1. The V gene end was trimmed by 4 bases and the J gene end by 1 base; junction bases not matched to a gene: 6. Germline values: CDR1 SGDLS, CDR2 YYNGEE. This CDR3 has 15 amino acids. This chain's CDR3 is CASSPGTGWSYEQYF. The DNA of the CDR3 is TGTGCCAGCAGCCCGGGGACAGGGTGGTCCTACGAGCAGTACTTC.

V usage is TRBV2 and J usage is TRBJ2-5; 9 positions match TRBD1. With 8 bases clipped from V and 5 bases from J, the junction kept 6 bases outside the gene matches. CDR3 size: 13 residues. CDR1 SNHLY and CDR2 FYNNEI come from the germline V gene. CDR3 residues: CASGGDRAETQYF. Here the CDR3 DNA reads TGTGCCAGCGGAGGGGACAGGGCGGAGACCCAGTACTTC.

J is TRBJ2-2 and V is TRBV20-1; tentative D call: TRBD1 (7 bases). Germline CDR1 is DFQATT and CDR2 is SNEGSKA (reference sequence). Deletions cut 3 bases from V and 7 bases from J, with 12 bases between. The CDR3 loop spans 13 amino acids. The CDR3 sequence is CSAREGASGELFF. CDR3 DNA sequence: TGCAGTGCTAGGGAGGGGGCGAGCGGGGAGCTGTTTTTT.

The chain combines TRBV5-1 with TRBJ2-5, with D perhaps being TRBD1 or TRBD2 (5 bases each). V shed 7 bases and J shed 1 base, with 8 bases lying between them. The CDR3 loop spans 12 amino acids. Germline values: CDR1 SGHRS, CDR2 YFSETQ. CDR3 nucleotide sequence: TGCGCCAGCGGGACCGCCCAAGAGACCCAGTACTTC. It codes for CASGTAQETQYF.

The chain uses TRBV29-1 and TRBJ2-3, with 7 bases that match TRBD1. There are 14 residues in the CDR3. Germline V gene sequence: CDR1 SQVTM, CDR2 ANQGSEA. Trimming cost V 6 bases and J 2 bases; bases outside gene matches: 8. Here the CDR3 reads CSVATGQTTDTQYF. CDR3 coding DNA: TGCAGCGTCGCGACAGGGCAAACCACAGATACGCAGTATTTT.

In its sample, this clonotype was seen once. The V call is TRBV5-4, the J call TRBJ2-5; D might be TRBD1 or TRBD2, each matching 6 bases. Germline values: CDR1 SGHNT, CDR2 YYREEE (reference sequence). V shed 4 bases and J shed 4 bases, with 20 bases lying between them. This CDR3 is built from 16 residues. CDR3 sequence: CASSTKGGLRGETQYF. CDR3 bases: TGTGCCAGCAGCACGAAAGGGGGGCTGAGGGGAGAGACCCAGTACTTC.

The genes are TRBV25-1 and TRBJ2-7; D is unresolved. From germline, CDR1 is MGHDK and CDR2 SYGVNS. The germline V and J ends were trimmed by 6 bases and 1 base, with 16 bases remaining between them. The CDR3 loop spans 15 amino acids. CDR3 DNA: TGTGCCAGCAGCGATCCCGGCGCCAATTCCTACGAGCAGTACTTC. Its protein is CASSDPGANSYEQYF.

The gene calls are TRBV28 and TRBJ2-3; TRBD1 agrees at 8 bases. The CDR3 runs to 15 residues. Germline V gene lookup returns CDR1 MDHEN and CDR2 SYDVKM. V was pared by 5 bases and J by 4 bases, with 8 bases of the junction left unmatched. The CDR3 spells CASSDRTGRPDTQYF. DNA of the CDR3: TGTGCCAGCAGTGACCGGACAGGGCGGCCAGATACGCAGTATTTT.

This chain uses TRBV30 with TRBJ2-2; the match to TRBD1 covers 7 bases. Trimming at V came to 6 bases and at J to 1 base, leaving 5 bases not matched to a gene. CDR3 length equals 14 residues. CDR1 is GTSNPN and CDR2 is SVGIG in the germline V gene (reference sequence). DNA for the CDR3: TGTGCCTGCAGAGGGGACAGGAACACCGGGGAGCTGTTTTTT. It encodes CACRGDRNTGELFF.

The V call is TRBV28, the J call TRBJ2-2; 15 positions agree with TRBD2. CDR3 length equals 16 residues. Germline CDR1 MDHEN, CDR2 SYDVKM. The J segment lost 7 bases and the V segment lost 4 bases, leaving 4 bases of the junction unmatched. The CDR3: CASSSGTSGRYGELFF. DNA of the CDR3: TGTGCCAGCAGTTCTGGGACTAGCGGGAGGTACGGGGAGCTGTTTTTT.

This clonotype occurred once. This chain uses TRBV20-1 with TRBJ1-5; 10 bases agree with TRBD1. This CDR3 has 14 amino acids. With 5 bases clipped from V and 6 bases from J, the junction kept 7 bases outside the gene matches. Germline loops: CDR1 DFQATT, CDR2 SNEGSKA (reference sequence). The CDR3 nucleotides read TGCAGTGCTCCCCGACAGGGGGCTTTTCAGCCCCAGCATTTT. Its translation is CSAPRQGAFQPQHF.

The V gene is TRBV28, the J gene TRBJ2-5, with 13 bases fitting TRBD2. V lost 6 bases and J lost 5; bases outside the gene matches: 9. CDR3 length: 16 residues. Per the germline V gene, CDR1 is MDHEN and CDR2 is SYDVKM. CDR3 region: CASSLGLAGRVETQYF. The CDR3 coding sequence is TGTGCCAGCAGCCTGGGACTAGCGGGAAGAGTGGAGACCCAGTACTTC.

The rearrangement links TRBV7-2 to TRBJ2-3; 8 bases align to TRBD2. Germline assignment: CDR1 SGHTA and CDR2 FQGNSA. V lost 5 bases, J lost 4 bases, and 14 bases stayed unmatched. The CDR3 has 17 residues. CDR3 region: CASSKRTSGGRADTQYF. The CDR3 coding sequence is TGTGCCAGCAGCAAGCGCACTAGCGGAGGACGGGCAGATACGCAGTATTTT.

V and J are TRBV29-1 and TRBJ2-1, with D unclear. Germline-derived CDR1 and CDR2 are SQVTM and ANQGSEA. Trimming cost V 3 bases and J 5 bases, with 20 bases left between them. The CDR3 loop spans 16 amino acids. CDR3 in DNA: TGCAGCGTTGACCTATGGACGAAGTCGGGCAACAATGAGCAGTTCTTC. This sequence encodes CSVDLWTKSGNNEQFF.

The chain employs TRBV5-1 and TRBJ2-5; unclear D gene. CDR3 length: 14 amino acids. Per germline, CDR1 SGHRS and CDR2 YFSETQ. With 2 bases removed from V and 4 bases from J, the gap between germline ends came to 12 bases. CDR3 protein: CASSFGTTGETQYF. CDR3 DNA sequence: TGCGCCAGCAGCTTTGGCACCACGGGAGAGACCCAGTACTTC.